The 16 T cell receptor beta chains in this list originate from one sample, sequenced in a study of immune heterogeneity within non-small cell lung tumors. The authors amplified TCR beta CDR3 by multiplex PCR with 32 V and 13 J primers. Each CDR3 protein gets one entry after TCRdb re-called the multiplex PCR reads with MiXCR. The table lists around 5,100 distinct CDR3 sequences, 20% to 25% of them singletons, with 9.5% to 13% in the top ten. Template material comprised bulk tumor genomic DNA at approximately 650 ng per sample. Several biopsies were spaced far apart within each primary tumor and obtained as surgery took place. Samples came from untreated patients having curative surgery for newly diagnosed non-small cell lung cancer. Sequences were obtained from lung tumor tissue. The receptor set was obtained from a man aged 60 to 75 with non-small cell lung cancer.

By share, this clonotype ranks as medium-sized. The chain links TRBV19 to TRBJ1-4; 7 bases line up with TRBD1. Losses at the gene ends were 6 bases for V and 3 bases for J; bases not matched to a gene: 10. Germline CDR1 reads LNHDA; CDR2 reads SQIVND (reference sequence). This CDR3 is built from 16 residues. The CDR3 region has the DNA TGTGCCAGTAGCAAACCCGGGACAGAGTCTAATGAAAAACTGTTTTTT. It codes for CASSKPGTESNEKLFF.

The sample holds a few counts of this clonotype. V gene TRBV7-9 combines with J gene TRBJ2-4; a weak D match, TRBD1 (5 bases). The CDR3 is 16 residues long. The germline gives CDR1 SEHNR, CDR2 FQNEAQ (reference sequence). The germline V and J ends were trimmed by 1 base and 3 bases, with 13 bases remaining between them. CDR3 bases: TGTGCCAGCAGCTTAGGGGGATTGGGGCTCAAAAACATTCAGTACTTC. Amino acids: CASSLGGLGLKNIQYF.

This clonotype came up a few times. The chain links TRBV6-1 to TRBJ2-7; either TRBD1 or TRBD2 may supply D (5 bases each). The CDR3 is 14 amino acids. The V gene's germline CDR1 is MNHNS and CDR2 SASEGT. The V end lost 6 bases, the J end lost 8 bases, and 20 bases lay between the germline ends. The CDR3 protein is CASRRNGNQDKQYF. The CDR3 nucleotides read TGTGCCAGCAGACGTAACGGGAATCAGGACAAGCAGTACTTC.

V usage is TRBV7-2 and J usage is TRBJ2-7; D unresolved. This CDR3 comprises 12 residues. From germline, CDR1 is SGHTA and CDR2 FQGNSA. V shed 4 bases and J shed 3 bases, with 7 bases lying between them. The CDR3 loop is CASSSDDYEQYF. CDR3 nucleotides: TGTGCCAGCAGCTCGGACGACTACGAGCAGTACTTC.

This clonotype was found once. The chain employs TRBV9 and TRBJ2-7; the match to TRBD2 covers 8 bases. Germline V gene lookup returns CDR1 SGDLS and CDR2 YYNGEE. The junction had 13 bases not matched to a gene; V was cut back by 3 bases and J by 5 bases. This CDR3 region has 16 residues. CDR3 bases: TGTGCCAGCAGCGCAGGGCACCGGGAGGGACCTCACGAGCAGTACTTC. Protein product: CASSAGHREGPHEQYF.

Comments on this clonotype: A much larger clone is a single base away; this may be a read error. This chain joins TRBV19 and TRBJ2-1; tentative D call: TRBD2 (5 bases). V was trimmed by 5 bases and J by 4 bases, leaving 15 bases between them. From germline, CDR1 is LNHDA and CDR2 SQIVND (reference sequence). The CDR3 is 15 residues long. DNA of the CDR3: TGTGCCAGTAGTCCTAAAGCGGCAATTTACAATGAGCAGTTCTTC. This gives the protein CASSPKAAIYNEQFF.

V is TRBV4-1 and J is TRBJ2-1; the D is unclear. CDR3 length equals 16 residues. Trimming pared 1 base from V and 0 bases from J, leaving 10 bases between. The germline V gene encodes CDR1 MGHRA and CDR2 YSYEKL. In nucleotides, the CDR3 is TGCGCCAGCAGCCAAGTGGGCGCGAGCTCCTACAATGAGCAGTTCTTC. Encoded protein: CASSQVGASSYNEQFF.

By share, this clonotype counts as medium-sized (0.01 to 0.1%). The genes are TRBV19 and TRBJ2-1; a possible D gene is TRBD2 (5 bases). The V and J ends lost 7 bases and 6 bases respectively, with 13 bases between them. CDR3 size: 13 residues. The germline V gene has CDR1 LNHDA and CDR2 SQIVND (reference sequence). The CDR3 spells CASTTGKSNEQFF. The CDR3, as DNA: TGTGCCAGTACTACGGGGAAATCCAATGAGCAGTTCTTC.

By sample share, this clonotype is medium-sized (0.01 to 0.1%). The chain employs TRBV6-5 and TRBJ2-1; 11 bases line up with TRBD2. The CDR3 has 15 residues. Per germline, CDR1 MNHEY and CDR2 SVGAGI. V shed 2 bases, J shed 5 bases, and the junction held 2 bases outside the gene matches. Here the CDR3 reads CASSYGLAGHNEQFF. CDR3 in DNA: TGTGCCAGCAGTTACGGACTAGCGGGCCACAATGAGCAGTTCTTC.

This clonotype came up a few times. The CDR3 sequence: CASSQGQEWETQYF. In nucleotides, the CDR3 is TGCGCCAGCAGCCAAGGACAAGAATGGGAGACCCAGTACTTC. The chain couples TRBV4-1 to TRBJ2-5; D unclear. The CDR3 has 14 residues. Germline V gene sequence: CDR1 MGHRA, CDR2 YSYEKL. V lost 1 base to trimming and J lost 5 bases, with 11 bases between them.

This clonotype was seen more than once but under ten times. CDR3 region: CAWSPGHQETQYF. The DNA for the CDR3 is TGTGCCTGGTCCCCGGGACATCAAGAGACCCAGTACTTC. This chain joins TRBV30 and TRBJ2-5; D possibly corresponds to TRBD1 (6 bases). There are 13 residues in the CDR3. Trimming removed 5 bases from V and 2 bases from J, with 12 bases in between. Germline CDR1 reads GTSNPN; CDR2 reads SVGIG (reference sequence).

This clonotype was seen a handful of times. J is TRBJ1-5 and V is TRBV20-1; no clear D gene. Per the germline V gene, CDR1 is DFQATT and CDR2 is SNEGSKA (reference sequence). Trimming took off 0 bases at V and 2 bases at J, with 11 bases between the two ends. The CDR3 is 15 amino acids. CDR3 protein: CSARDPLGGNQPQHF. CDR3 nucleotide sequence: TGCAGTGCTAGAGATCCATTGGGAGGCAATCAGCCCCAGCATTTT.

This chain links TRBV12-3 or TRBV12-4 with TRBJ2-2; D unresolved. V lost 3 bases to trimming and J lost 5 bases, with 10 bases between them. The CDR3 length is 14 residues. Here the CDR3 DNA reads TGTGCCAGCAGTTTCCGTCCTACGACCGGGGAGCTGTTTTTT. This codes for CASSFRPTTGELFF.

J is TRBJ2-3 and V is TRBV3-1; D may be TRBD2 (6 bases). V lost 1 base and J lost 1, with 15 bases in between. CDR3 length: 17 amino acids. Germline CDR1 is LGHDT and CDR2 is YNNKEL (reference sequence). CDR3 sequence (DNA): TGTGCCAGCAGCCAAGCCACTAGCTACACACGCACAGATACGCAGTATTTT. It translates to CASSQATSYTRTDTQYF.

This clonotype showed up just once. This CDR3 fails to terminate in the conserved phenylalanine or tryptophan, so it likely reflects a read error. It is unclear where the CDR3 begins or ends on the DNA, so no DNA is shown, and the CDR3 is as TCRdb lists it. The chain combines TRBV20-1 with TRBJ2-3; the D segment call TRBD1 is taken from the table without a DNA check. The CDR3 is 14 residues long, ends included. Germline lookup yields CDR1 DFQATT and CDR2 SNEGSKA (reference sequence). CDR3 residues: CSASRVIYEQYFGP.

There are a few counts of this clonotype. It is unclear where the CDR3 begins or ends on the DNA, so no DNA is shown, and the CDR3 is as TCRdb lists it. The V gene is TRBV20-1, the J gene TRBJ2-7. Germline V gene sequence: CDR1 DFQATT, CDR2 SNEGSKA (reference sequence). The length of the CDR3 is 15 amino acids, counting both ends. This CDR3 reads CSASVPPRSSYEQYF.